This paragraph covers one T cell receptor (beta chain) sequence. What it recognizes is unknown. The sample comes from a study of chemoradiotherapy in HPV16-positive cancers. Study-level information: Functional T-cell assays on a couple of HPV16-positive patients' cells defined candidate HPV-specific clones and common TCR motifs. Study-wide points: During treatment, candidate HPV-specific clones and E7-related motifs expanded in tumor. For HPV16-positive patients, expanding HPV-responsive T cells associated with longer recurrence-free survival. Functional assays defining HPV-specific T cells used only two HPV16-positive patients.

CDR3 length: 16 residues. Germline values: CDR1 MNHEY, CDR2 SVGAGI. V was cut by 4 bases and J by 7 bases, with 22 bases left in between. Measured with immunoSEQ multiplex PCR; TCRdb has only the in-frame clones, and not every one. The profile shows around 16,000 clones, about four fifths of them singletons. Specimen collection occurred from a patient who underwent chemoradiotherapy. The receptor was derived from a human donor with HPV-associated anogenital cancer. The chain has TRBV6-5 and TRBJ1-1; possibly TRBD1 for D (6 bases). The CDR3 bases are TGTGCCAGCAGTTGGGCCCCCCCCCGGGACAACCTTGAAGCTTTCTTT. Translation gives CASSWAPPRDNLEAFF.